The clone carrying this T cell receptor (beta chain) was counted a single time. Per germline, CDR1 SNHLY and CDR2 FYNNEI. The CDR3 covers 13 residues. V shed 1 base and J shed 7 bases, with 10 bases lying between them. Measured with immunoSEQ multiplex PCR; TCRdb has only the in-frame clones, and not every one. The top ten clones hold roughly 15% of a sample with 45,000 to 60,000 clones, approximately 86% of them seen once. This entry belongs to a study of blood T cell repertoires in COVID-19. Study at large: T cells, B-cell-depleted T cells, or PBMCs supplied cDNA or gDNA.

Specimen: peripheral blood. V and J are TRBV2 and TRBJ1-2, with unresolved D. The TCR comes from a man aged 60 to 69 with active or convalescent COVID-19. Written as DNA, the CDR3 is TGTGCCAGCAGTGAAGACAAAAGATTTGGCTACACCTTC. Amino acid sequence: CASSEDKRFGYTF.